This entry lists 14 T cell receptor beta chains sequenced from one sample in a study of human T cells and chemical hapten exposure. TCRdb recomputed calls from the 5' RACE reads with MiXCR, one row per CDR3 protein. Among some 150,000 distinct CDR3 sequences listed, 3.5% to 5% were seen once. Sequencing started from total RNA isolated from unfractionated whole blood. The origin of the receptors is a female donor in good health.

This clonotype was seen repeatedly, ten times or more. This chain uses TRBV25-1 with TRBJ2-1, with TRBD1 identical over 7 bases. There are 15 residues in the CDR3. Germline V lookup: CDR1 MGHDK, CDR2 SYGVNS. After removal of 3 bases from V and 5 bases from J, the junction contained 7 bases not matched to a gene. The CDR3 sequence: CASSDGTVLNNEQFF. For the CDR3, the DNA is TGTGCCAGCAGTGACGGGACAGTGTTGAACAATGAGCAGTTCTTC. Supplemented by reference TRBV25-1 and TRBJ2-1, the full variable domain reads EADIYQTPRYLVIGTGKKITLECSQTMGHDKMYWYQQDPGMELHLIHYSYGVNSTEKGDLSSESTVSRIRTEHFPLTLESARPSHTSQYLCASSDGTVLNNEQFFGPGTRLTVL.

The table lists this clonotype with a few counts. This chain joins TRBV7-9 and TRBJ1-2; TRBD1 agrees at 7 bases. Germline CDR1 reads SEHNR; CDR2 reads FQNEAQ (reference sequence). Trimming at V came to 5 bases and at J to 4 bases, leaving 16 bases not matched to a gene. CDR3 size: 17 residues. CDR3 nucleotide sequence: TGTGCCAGCAGCCAGATGAGTCGACAGGGAGTACGCTATGGCTACACCTTC. Translating gives CASSQMSRQGVRYGYTF.

There are a few counts of this clonotype. The chain carries TRBV29-1 and TRBJ1-1; maybe TRBD1 (5 bases). Deletions cut 6 bases from V and 0 bases from J, with 14 bases between. The CDR3 is 14 residues long. Per the germline V gene, CDR1 is SQVTM and CDR2 is ANQGSEA. The CDR3 protein is CSVSPGRMNTEAFF. The CDR3 region has the DNA TGCAGCGTGAGTCCGGGACGGATGAACACTGAAGCTTTCTTT.

Ten or more counts support this clonotype. V is TRBV6-2 or TRBV6-3 and J is TRBJ2-7; 9 nucleotides line up with TRBD1. The CDR3 extends over 16 amino acids. V gave up 4 bases and J gave up 1 base; unmatched junction bases: 8. Germline V CDR1 and CDR2: MNHEY, SVGEGT. The CDR3 is CASSSGTGRVSYEQYF. In nucleotides, the CDR3 is TGTGCCAGCAGTTCCGGGACAGGGAGGGTATCCTACGAGCAGTACTTC.

In this sample, this clonotype turned up many times. The V and J genes are TRBV11-2 and TRBJ2-4, with D hard to call. Trimming took off 3 bases at V and 8 bases at J, with 14 bases between the two ends. The CDR3 has 14 residues. Germline V gene lookup returns CDR1 SGHAT and CDR2 FQNNGV. The CDR3 is CASSLWTETDIQYF. CDR3 DNA sequence: TGTGCCAGCAGCTTGTGGACCGAGACGGACATTCAGTACTTC.

The J gene is TRBJ2-5, the V gene TRBV3-1; D gene uncertain. The CDR3 is 12 amino acids. V gave up 2 bases and J gave up 3 bases, with 4 bases separating them. CDR1 LGHDT and CDR2 YNNKEL come from the germline V gene (reference sequence). The CDR3 nucleotides read TGTGCCAGCAGCCAAAGCGAAGAGACCCAGTACTTC. Translated, it gives CASSQSEETQYF.

This clonotype was recorded many times. The chain couples TRBV6-5 to TRBJ2-2; TRBD1 matches at 7 bases. V lost 2 bases to trimming and J lost 2 bases; unmatched junction nucleotides: 5. The CDR3 totals 16 residues. Germline CDR1 and CDR2: MNHEY and SVGAGI. The CDR3 DNA is TGTGCCAGCAGTTACGGGGGACAGCCTAACACCGGGGAGCTGTTTTTT. It specifies CASSYGGQPNTGELFF.

In its sample, this clonotype was seen many times. The CDR3 region is CASSGGTGSNSPLHF. The CDR3 DNA sequence: TGTGCCAGCAGTGGAGGGACAGGGTCAAATTCACCCCTCCACTTT. The chain links TRBV2 to TRBJ1-6, with 9 bases fitting TRBD1. Unmatched junction bases numbered 5, after V lost 4 bases and J lost 7 bases. Germline V gene data show CDR1 as SNHLY and CDR2 as FYNNEI. This CDR3 is built from 15 residues. Variable domain in full (rest from reference TRBV2 and TRBJ1-6): EPEVTQTPSHQVTQMGQEVILRCVPISNHLYFYWYRQILGQKVEFLVSFYNNEISEKSEIFDDQFSVERPDGSNFTLKIRSTKLEDSAMYFCASSGGTGSNSPLHFGNGTRLTVT.

This clonotype has at least ten counts. The chain combines TRBV20-1 with TRBJ2-1, with 11 positions matching TRBD2. The CDR3 has 15 residues. V lost 1 base, J lost 4 bases, and 3 bases stayed unmatched. CDR1 and CDR2 (germline): DFQATT, SNEGSKA (reference sequence). In DNA form, the CDR3 reads TGCAGTGCTAGAGGTACTAGCGGGGGATACAATGAGCAGTTCTTC. Translated: CSARGTSGGYNEQFF.

This clonotype was found many times. V and J are TRBV4-2 and TRBJ1-2; tentatively, D is TRBD1 (5 bases). The CDR3 is 15 residues long. Trimming removed 1 base at V and 3 bases at J, with 12 bases between. Germline CDR1 LGHNA, CDR2 YNFKEQ. Here the CDR3 reads CASSQGSGLDYGYTF. CDR3 DNA: TGTGCCAGCAGCCAAGGTTCAGGGTTGGACTATGGCTACACCTTC.

For this clonotype: A read error may be the cause here, since a much bigger clone is one base away. This chain uses TRBV7-3 with TRBJ2-6; D not resolved. The CDR3 totals 15 residues. The germline gives CDR1 SGHTA, CDR2 FQGTGA. The CDR3 DNA sequence: TGTGCCAGCAGCCAGTCCTTCTCTGGGACCAACGTCCTGACTTTC. Translating it yields CASSQSFSGTNVLTF.

Ten or more counts support this clonotype. The chain joins TRBV5-1 to TRBJ1-5; D is undetermined. Germline values: CDR1 SGHRS, CDR2 YFSETQ. CDR3 size: 15 residues. V lost 0 bases, J lost 3 bases, and 10 bases lay in between. The CDR3 nucleotides read TGCGCCAGCAGCTTGGGGCCAGGAAACAATCAGCCCCAGCATTTT. This codes for CASSLGPGNNQPQHF.

Many counts were recorded for this clonotype. CDR3 nucleotides: TGTGCCAGCAGCACAGGGACTGACCCCAACGAGCAGTACTTC. Translated, it gives CASSTGTDPNEQYF. The V and J genes are TRBV9 and TRBJ2-7; D may match TRBD1 or TRBD2 (6 bases each). Between the trimmed V and J ends, which lost 4 bases and 5 bases, there was a span of 16 bases. This CDR3 is 14 amino acids long. Germline V gene lookup returns CDR1 SGDLS and CDR2 YYNGEE. The full variable domain, its missing parts supplied by reference TRBV9 and TRBJ2-7, is DSGVTQTPKHLITATGQRVTLRCSPRSGDLSVYWYQQSLDQGLQFLIQYYNGEERAKGNILERFSAQQFPDLHSELNLSSLELGDSALYFCASSTGTDPNEQYFGPGTRLTVT.

This clonotype has at least ten counts. The genes are TRBV20-1 and TRBJ2-5; D remains unclear. From germline, CDR1 is DFQATT and CDR2 SNEGSKA (reference sequence). The CDR3 is 13 amino acids. V lost 6 bases and J lost 3, with 14 bases in between. CDR3 coding DNA: TGCAGTGCATCCGGTGGCAGAGAAGAGACCCAGTACTTC. Translated: CSASGGREETQYF.